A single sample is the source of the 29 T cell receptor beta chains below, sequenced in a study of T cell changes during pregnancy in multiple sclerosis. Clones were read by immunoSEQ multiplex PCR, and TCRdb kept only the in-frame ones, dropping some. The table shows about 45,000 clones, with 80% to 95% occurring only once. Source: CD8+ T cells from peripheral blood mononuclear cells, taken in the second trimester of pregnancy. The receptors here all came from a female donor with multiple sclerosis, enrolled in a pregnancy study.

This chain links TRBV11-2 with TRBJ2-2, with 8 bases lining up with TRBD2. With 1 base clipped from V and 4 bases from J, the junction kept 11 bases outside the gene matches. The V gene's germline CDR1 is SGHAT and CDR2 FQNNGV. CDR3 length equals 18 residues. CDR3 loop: CASSLAGRGARTTGELFF. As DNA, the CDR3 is TGTGCCAGCAGCTTAGCCGGGCGGGGGGCCCGAACCACCGGGGAGCTGTTTTTT.

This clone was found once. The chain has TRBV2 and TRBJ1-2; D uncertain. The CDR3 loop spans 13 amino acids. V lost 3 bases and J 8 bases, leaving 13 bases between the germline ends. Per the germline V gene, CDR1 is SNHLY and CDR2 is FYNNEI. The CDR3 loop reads CASSDRANGGYTF. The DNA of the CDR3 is TGTGCCAGCAGTGACAGAGCGAACGGCGGCTACACCTTC.

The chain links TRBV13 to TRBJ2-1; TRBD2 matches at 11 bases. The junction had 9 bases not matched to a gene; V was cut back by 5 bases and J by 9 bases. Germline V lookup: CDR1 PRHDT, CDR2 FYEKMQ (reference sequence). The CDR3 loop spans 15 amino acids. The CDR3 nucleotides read TGTGCCAGCAGCGAGGGACTAGCGGTATCGGGTGAGCAGTTCTTC. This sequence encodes CASSEGLAVSGEQFF.

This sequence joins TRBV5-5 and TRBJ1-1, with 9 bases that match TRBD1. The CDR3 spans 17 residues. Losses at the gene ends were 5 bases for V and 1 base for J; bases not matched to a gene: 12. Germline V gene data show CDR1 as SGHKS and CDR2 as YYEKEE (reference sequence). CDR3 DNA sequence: TGTGCCAGCAGATACCCCGTTCTGACAGGGGGGAACACTGAAGCTTTCTTT. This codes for CASRYPVLTGGNTEAFF.

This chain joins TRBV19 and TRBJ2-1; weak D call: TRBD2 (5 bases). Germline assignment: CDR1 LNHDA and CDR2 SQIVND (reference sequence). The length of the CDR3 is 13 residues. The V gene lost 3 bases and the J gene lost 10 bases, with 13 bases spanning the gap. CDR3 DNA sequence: TGTGCCAGTAGTATTTGGCCCGGGAAGGAGCAGTTCTTC. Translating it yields CASSIWPGKEQFF.

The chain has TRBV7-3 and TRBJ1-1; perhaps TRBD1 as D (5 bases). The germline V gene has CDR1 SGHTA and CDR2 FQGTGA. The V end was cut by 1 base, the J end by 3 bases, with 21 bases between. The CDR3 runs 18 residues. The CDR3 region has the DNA TGTGCCAGCAGCTTAAGGGAGGGTTTGGGGGTAGGGGACACTGAAGCTTTCTTT. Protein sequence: CASSLREGLGVGDTEAFF.

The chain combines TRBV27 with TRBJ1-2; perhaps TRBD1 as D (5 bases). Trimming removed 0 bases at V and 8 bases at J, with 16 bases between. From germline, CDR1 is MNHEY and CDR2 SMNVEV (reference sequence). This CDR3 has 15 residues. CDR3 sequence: CASSLSNSGVQGYTF. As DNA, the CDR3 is TGTGCCAGCAGTTTATCGAATTCGGGGGTGCAGGGCTACACCTTC.

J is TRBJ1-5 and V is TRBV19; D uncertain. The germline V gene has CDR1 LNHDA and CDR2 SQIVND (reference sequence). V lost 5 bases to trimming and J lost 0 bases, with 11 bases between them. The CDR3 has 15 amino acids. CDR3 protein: CASSLGFYSNQPQHF. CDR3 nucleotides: TGTGCCAGTAGTCTAGGTTTTTATAGCAATCAGCCCCAGCATTTT. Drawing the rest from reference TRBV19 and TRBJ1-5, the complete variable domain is DGGITQSPKYLFRKEGQNVTLSCEQNLNHDAMYWYRQDPGQGLRLIYYSQIVNDFQKGDIAEGYSVSREKKESFPLTVTSAQKNPTAFYLCASSLGFYSNQPQHFGDGTRLSIL.

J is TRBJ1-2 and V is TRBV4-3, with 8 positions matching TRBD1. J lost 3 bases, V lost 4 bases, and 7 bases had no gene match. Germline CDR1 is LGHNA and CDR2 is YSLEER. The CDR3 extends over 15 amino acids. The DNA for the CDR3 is TGCGCCAGCAGCCCAGGACAGGGTCCCCACTATGGCTACACCTTC. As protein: CASSPGQGPHYGYTF.

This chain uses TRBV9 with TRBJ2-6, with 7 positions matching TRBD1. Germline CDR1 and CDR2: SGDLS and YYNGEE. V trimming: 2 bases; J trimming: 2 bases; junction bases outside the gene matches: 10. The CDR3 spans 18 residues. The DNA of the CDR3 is TGTGCCAGCAGCGTCCCTGGGGCAGGGGGTGCTGGGGCCAACGTCCTGACTTTC. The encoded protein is CASSVPGAGGAGANVLTF.

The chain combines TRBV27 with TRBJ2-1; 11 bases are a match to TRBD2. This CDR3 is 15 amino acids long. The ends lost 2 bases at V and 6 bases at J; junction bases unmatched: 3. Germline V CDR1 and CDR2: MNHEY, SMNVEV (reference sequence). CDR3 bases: TGTGCCAGCAGTTTAAGTGGGACTAGCGGCAATGAGCAGTTCTTC. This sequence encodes CASSLSGTSGNEQFF.

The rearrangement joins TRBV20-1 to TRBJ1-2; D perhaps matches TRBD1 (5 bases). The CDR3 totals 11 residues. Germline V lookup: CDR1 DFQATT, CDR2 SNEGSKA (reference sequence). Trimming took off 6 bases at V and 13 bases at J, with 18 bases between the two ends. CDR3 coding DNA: TGCAGTGCCAGCCAGGACCTGGACACCACCTTC. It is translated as CSASQDLDTTF.

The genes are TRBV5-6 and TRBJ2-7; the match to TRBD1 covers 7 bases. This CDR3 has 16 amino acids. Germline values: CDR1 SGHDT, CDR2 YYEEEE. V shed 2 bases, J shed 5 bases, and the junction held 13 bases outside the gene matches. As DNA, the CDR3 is TGTGCCAGCAGCTTACCGACAGGGTTTGAGCCCCACGAGCAGTACTTC. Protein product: CASSLPTGFEPHEQYF.

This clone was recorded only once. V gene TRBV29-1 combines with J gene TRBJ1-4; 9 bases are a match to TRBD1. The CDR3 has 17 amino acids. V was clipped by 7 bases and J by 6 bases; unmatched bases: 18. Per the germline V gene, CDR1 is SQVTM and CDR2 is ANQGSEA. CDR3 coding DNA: TGCAGCGCTACCAGGCTGGGACAGGGAAAGAGGGATGAAAAACTGTTTTTT. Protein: CSATRLGQGKRDEKLFF.

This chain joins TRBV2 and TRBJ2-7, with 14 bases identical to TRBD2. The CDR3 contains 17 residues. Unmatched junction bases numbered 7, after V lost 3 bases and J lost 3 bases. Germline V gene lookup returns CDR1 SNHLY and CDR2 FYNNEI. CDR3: CASSDGLAGGLNYEQYF. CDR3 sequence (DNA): TGTGCCAGCAGTGATGGACTAGCGGGGGGACTAAACTACGAGCAGTACTTC.

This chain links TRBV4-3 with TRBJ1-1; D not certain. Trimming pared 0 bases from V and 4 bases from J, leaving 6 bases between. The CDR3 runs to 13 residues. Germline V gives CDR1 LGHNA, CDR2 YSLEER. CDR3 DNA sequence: TGCGCCAGCAGCCAAGATGCGGGCACTGAAGCTTTCTTT. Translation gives CASSQDAGTEAFF.

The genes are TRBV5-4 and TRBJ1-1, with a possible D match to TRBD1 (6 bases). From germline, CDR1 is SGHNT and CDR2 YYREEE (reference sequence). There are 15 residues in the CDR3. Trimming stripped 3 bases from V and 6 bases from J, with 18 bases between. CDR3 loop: CASSSVGQGLAEAFF. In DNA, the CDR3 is TGTGCCAGCAGCTCCGTAGGGCAGGGGCTGGCTGAAGCTTTCTTT.

CDR3 nucleotide sequence: TGTGCCAGCAGCTTGGGGGCCGGCAGCTACTCCTACAATGAGCAGTTCTTC. Protein: CASSLGAGSYSYNEQFF. The V call is TRBV7-6, the J call TRBJ2-1; the D gene is possibly TRBD1 (6 bases). Trimming took 3 bases from V and 0 from J, leaving 15 bases between them. This CDR3 region has 17 residues. Germline loops: CDR1 SGHVS, CDR2 FNYEAQ.

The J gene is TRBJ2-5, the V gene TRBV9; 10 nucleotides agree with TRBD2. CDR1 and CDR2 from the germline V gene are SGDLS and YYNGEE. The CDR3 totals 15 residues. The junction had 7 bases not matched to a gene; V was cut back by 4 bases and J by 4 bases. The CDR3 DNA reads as TGTGCCAGCAGCTACAGCGGGGGGGCCGGAGAGACCCAGTACTTC. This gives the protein CASSYSGGAGETQYF.

CDR3 loop: CASSYPGQGPGGAFF. The CDR3 DNA reads TGTGCCAGCAGTTACCCTGGGCAGGGCCCTGGGGGGGCTTTCTTT. The V call is TRBV6-6, the J call TRBJ1-1; D may be TRBD1 (5 bases). The CDR3 length is 15 residues. V lost 2 bases to trimming and J lost 11 bases, with 21 bases between them. Germline assignment: CDR1 MNHNY and CDR2 SVGAGI (reference sequence).

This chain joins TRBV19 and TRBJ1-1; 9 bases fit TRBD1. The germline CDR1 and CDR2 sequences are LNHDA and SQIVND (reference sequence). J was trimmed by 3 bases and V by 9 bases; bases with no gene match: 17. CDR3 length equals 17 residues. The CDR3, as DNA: TGTGCCAGGGTAGGGGATGAACAGGGGGCGAAGGACACTGAAGCTTTCTTT. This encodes CARVGDEQGAKDTEAFF.

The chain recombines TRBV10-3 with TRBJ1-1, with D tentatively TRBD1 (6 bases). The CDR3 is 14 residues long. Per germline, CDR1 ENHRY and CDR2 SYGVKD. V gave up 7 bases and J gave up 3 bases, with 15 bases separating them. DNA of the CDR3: TGTGCCATCACCCCGTCCGGGACATACACTGAAGCTTTCTTT. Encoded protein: CAITPSGTYTEAFF.

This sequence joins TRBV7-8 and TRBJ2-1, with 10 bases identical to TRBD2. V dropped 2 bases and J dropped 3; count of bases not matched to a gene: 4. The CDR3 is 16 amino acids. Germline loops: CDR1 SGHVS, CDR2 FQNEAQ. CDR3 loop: CASSLRLAGVYNEQFF. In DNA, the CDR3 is TGTGCCAGCAGCTTACGGCTAGCGGGGGTCTACAATGAGCAGTTCTTC.

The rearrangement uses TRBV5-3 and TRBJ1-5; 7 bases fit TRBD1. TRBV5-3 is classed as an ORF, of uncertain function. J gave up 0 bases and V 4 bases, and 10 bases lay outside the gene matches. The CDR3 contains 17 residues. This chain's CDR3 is CARSGPCDRASNQPQHF. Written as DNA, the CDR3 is TGTGCCAGAAGCGGCCCGTGCGACAGGGCTAGCAATCAGCCCCAGCATTTT.

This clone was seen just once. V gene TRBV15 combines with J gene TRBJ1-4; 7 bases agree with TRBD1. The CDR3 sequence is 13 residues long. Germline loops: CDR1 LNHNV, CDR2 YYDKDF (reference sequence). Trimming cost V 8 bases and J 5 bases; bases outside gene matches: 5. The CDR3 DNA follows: TGTGCCACCGGGGACAGAATCAATGAAAAACTGTTTTTT. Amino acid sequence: CATGDRINEKLFF.

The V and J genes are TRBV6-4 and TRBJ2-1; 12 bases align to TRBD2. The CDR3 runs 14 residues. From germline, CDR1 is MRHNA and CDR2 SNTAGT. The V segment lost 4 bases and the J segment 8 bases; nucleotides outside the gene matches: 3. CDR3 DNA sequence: TGTGCCAGCAGTGGACTAGCGGGGGTCGATGAGCAGTTCTTC. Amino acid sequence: CASSGLAGVDEQFF.

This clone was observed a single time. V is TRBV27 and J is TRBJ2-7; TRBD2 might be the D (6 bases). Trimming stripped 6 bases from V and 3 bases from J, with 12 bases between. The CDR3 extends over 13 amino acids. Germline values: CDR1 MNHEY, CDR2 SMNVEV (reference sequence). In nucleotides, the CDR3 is TGTGCCAGCAGGGAGGGAGGATTCTACGAGCAGTACTTC. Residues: CASREGGFYEQYF.

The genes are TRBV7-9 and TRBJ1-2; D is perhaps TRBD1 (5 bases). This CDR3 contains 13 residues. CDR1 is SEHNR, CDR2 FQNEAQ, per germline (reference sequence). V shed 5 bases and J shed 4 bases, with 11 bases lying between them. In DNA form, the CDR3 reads TGTGCCAGCAGCCCAGACGACAGCTATGGCTACACCTTC. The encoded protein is CASSPDDSYGYTF.

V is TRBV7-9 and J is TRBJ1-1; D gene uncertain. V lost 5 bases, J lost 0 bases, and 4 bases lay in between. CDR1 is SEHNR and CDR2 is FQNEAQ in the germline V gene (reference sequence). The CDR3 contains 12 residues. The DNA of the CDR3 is TGTGCCAGCAGCCCGTTGAACACTGAAGCTTTCTTT. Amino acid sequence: CASSPLNTEAFF. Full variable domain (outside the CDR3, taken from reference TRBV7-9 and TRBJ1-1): DTGVSQNPRHKITKRGQNVTFRCDPISEHNRLYWYRQTLGQGPEFLTYFQNEAQLEKSRLLSDRFSAERPKGSFSTLEIQRTEQGDSAMYLCASSPLNTEAFFGQGTRLTVV.